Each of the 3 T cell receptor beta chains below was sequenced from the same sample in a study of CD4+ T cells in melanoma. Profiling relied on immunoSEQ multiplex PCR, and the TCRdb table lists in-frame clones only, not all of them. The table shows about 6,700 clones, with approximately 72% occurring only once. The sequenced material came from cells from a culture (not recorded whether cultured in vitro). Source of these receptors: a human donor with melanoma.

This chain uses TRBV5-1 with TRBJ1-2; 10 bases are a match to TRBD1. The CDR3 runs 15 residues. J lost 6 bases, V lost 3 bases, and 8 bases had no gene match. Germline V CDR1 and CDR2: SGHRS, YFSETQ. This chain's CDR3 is CASSSLTGGMNGYTF. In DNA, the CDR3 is TGCGCCAGCAGCTCGTTGACAGGGGGCATGAATGGCTACACCTTC.

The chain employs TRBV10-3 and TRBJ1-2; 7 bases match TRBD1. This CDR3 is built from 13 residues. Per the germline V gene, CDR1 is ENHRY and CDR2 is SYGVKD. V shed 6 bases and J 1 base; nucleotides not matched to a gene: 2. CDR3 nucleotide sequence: TGTGCCATCAGCAGGGACAGTAACTATGGCTACACCTTC. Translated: CAISRDSNYGYTF.

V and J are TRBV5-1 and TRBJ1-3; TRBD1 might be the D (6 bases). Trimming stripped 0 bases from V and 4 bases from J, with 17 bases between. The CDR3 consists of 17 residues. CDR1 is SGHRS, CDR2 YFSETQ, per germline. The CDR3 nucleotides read TGCGCCAGCAGCTTGGTTCCGGGACACCAGACGGGAAACACCATATATTTT. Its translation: CASSLVPGHQTGNTIYF.